Below, 13 T cell receptor beta chains from the same sample are listed, as sequenced in a study of blood T cell repertoires in COVID-19. The data were produced by immunoSEQ multiplex PCR, yet TCRdb's version contains in-frame clones alone and is incomplete. The repertoire includes tens of thousands of clones, 70% to 90% of them detected once, and 5% to 6% sits in the top ten. The sequencing sample was made of peripheral blood. Source of these receptors: a man in his 60s with acute or convalescent COVID-19.

The gene calls are TRBV9 and TRBJ1-2; D gene unclear. V was shortened by 4 bases and J by 1 base, with 8 bases between the two germline ends. In germline, CDR1 is SGDLS, CDR2 YYNGEE. The CDR3 is 13 residues long. The CDR3 coding sequence is TGTGCCAGCAGCCCATCGGGTAACTATGGCTACACCTTC. Its translation is CASSPSGNYGYTF.

V gene TRBV30 combines with J gene TRBJ1-1, with D maybe TRBD1 (5 bases). The CDR3 contains 14 residues. With 8 bases removed from V and 1 base from J, the gap between germline ends came to 17 bases. The V gene's germline CDR1 is GTSNPN and CDR2 SVGIG (reference sequence). Here the CDR3 reads CAGTLAGRNTEAFF. The CDR3 nucleotides read TGTGCCGGCACTCTAGCGGGACGGAACACTGAAGCTTTCTTT.

Regarding this clone: An end of the junction differs from the germline gene, which may be a read error. This chain connects TRBV25-1 to TRBJ2-7, with D tentatively TRBD1 (6 bases). Per the germline V gene, CDR1 is MGHDK and CDR2 is SYGVNS. The CDR3 runs 15 residues. The CDR3 DNA reads TGTGCCAGCAGTCCCCCCGGGACACTCTCCTTCGAGCAGTACTTC. It yields the protein CASSPPGTLSFEQYF.

This clone was observed once. This chain joins TRBV6-5 and TRBJ1-1; TRBD1 might be the D (5 bases). The CDR3 consists of 14 residues. V dropped 7 bases and J dropped 3 bases, with 15 bases sitting between them. CDR1 is MNHEY, CDR2 SVGAGI, per germline. CDR3 protein: CASTPGGRYTEAFF. The CDR3 nucleotides read TGTGCCAGCACCCCGGGGGGAAGATACACTGAAGCTTTCTTT.

The V and J genes are TRBV7-2 and TRBJ1-5, with 8 bases lining up with TRBD1. CDR1 is SGHTA, CDR2 FQGNSA, per germline. Germline trimming cut 5 bases from V and 7 bases from J; bases unmatched to any gene: 7. The CDR3 covers 14 residues. As DNA, the CDR3 is TGTGCCAGCAGCCCCCCAGGGGGCTACCAGCCCCAGCATTTT. Residues: CASSPPGGYQPQHF.

This chain links TRBV6-2 or TRBV6-3 with TRBJ1-1, with D hard to call. The V gene lost 5 bases and the J gene lost 0 bases, with 16 bases spanning the gap. Germline V gene sequence: CDR1 MNHEY, CDR2 SVGEGT. The CDR3 runs to 16 residues. CDR3 residues: CASSPVVVTMNTEAFF. The CDR3 DNA reads TGTGCCAGCAGTCCAGTCGTTGTTACTATGAACACTGAAGCTTTCTTT.

V is TRBV5-8 and J is TRBJ1-3; D perhaps matches TRBD1 (5 bases). Germline V lookup: CDR1 SGHTS, CDR2 YDEGEE. The V end lost 0 bases, the J end lost 2 bases, and 9 bases lay between the germline ends. The CDR3 totals 15 residues. Here the CDR3 reads CASSLAPGTGNTIYF. In nucleotides, the CDR3 is TGTGCCAGCAGCTTGGCGCCAGGGACTGGAAACACCATATATTTT.

The rearrangement links TRBV13 to TRBJ2-7; TRBD1 might be the D (5 bases). V dropped 7 bases and J dropped 3 bases, with 10 bases sitting between them. The CDR3 length is 12 residues. Germline CDR1 is PRHDT and CDR2 is FYEKMQ (reference sequence). In nucleotides, the CDR3 is TGTGCCAGCACCCAGGGAAGCTACGAGCAGTACTTC. Translating gives CASTQGSYEQYF.

This chain joins TRBV30 and TRBJ1-5; D remains ambiguous. The germline V gene has CDR1 GTSNPN and CDR2 SVGIG (reference sequence). CDR3 length: 17 residues. The V end lost 0 bases, the J end lost 1 base, and 16 bases lay between the germline ends. The CDR3 here is CAWSVSLDSRSNQPQHF. The CDR3, as DNA: TGTGCCTGGAGTGTATCGCTGGATTCGAGGAGCAATCAGCCCCAGCATTTT.

V gene TRBV11-2 combines with J gene TRBJ2-1; 9 nucleotides line up with TRBD2. The CDR3 is 16 residues long. The V gene end was trimmed by 1 base and the J gene end by 3 bases; junction bases not matched to a gene: 4. Germline V lookup: CDR1 SGHAT, CDR2 FQNNGV. CDR3 DNA sequence: TGTGCCAGCAGCTTAGTACGACTAGCGGTCTACAATGAGCAGTTCTTC. Encoded protein: CASSLVRLAVYNEQFF. The variable domain in full, with the rest retrieved from reference TRBV11-2 and TRBJ2-1, is EAGVAQSPRYKIIEKRQSVAFWCNPISGHATLYWYQQILGQGPKLLIQFQNNGVVDDSQLPKDRFSAERLKGVDSTLKIQPAKLEDSAVYLCASSLVRLAVYNEQFFGPGTRLTVL.

This rearrangement joins TRBV18 to TRBJ1-3; TRBD1 matches at 8 bases. The J segment lost 2 bases and the V segment lost 6 bases, leaving 9 bases of the junction unmatched. The germline gives CDR1 KGHSH, CDR2 LQKENI. This CDR3 is built from 16 residues. The CDR3 region has the DNA TGTGCCAGCTCGGGGACCGGGACAGGCACTGGAAACACCATATATTTT. Translating it yields CASSGTGTGTGNTIYF.

The J gene is TRBJ1-2, the V gene TRBV6-2 or TRBV6-3; 8 bases align to TRBD1. J was trimmed by 6 bases and V by 6 bases; bases with no gene match: 6. The CDR3 is 13 residues long. The germline V gene encodes CDR1 MNHEY and CDR2 SVGEGT. In nucleotides, the CDR3 is TGTGCCAGCAGCTCTACAGGGGGAAATGGCTACACCTTC. Its protein product is CASSSTGGNGYTF.

The J gene is TRBJ1-6, the V gene TRBV5-1; D may be TRBD1 (5 bases). The CDR3 covers 14 residues. The germline V and J ends were trimmed by 3 bases and 6 bases, with 10 bases remaining between them. Germline-derived CDR1 and CDR2 are SGHRS and YFSETQ. This CDR3 reads CASSSTGVNSPLHF. DNA of the CDR3: TGCGCCAGCAGCTCGACGGGGGTTAATTCACCCCTCCACTTT.